This entry describes one TCR beta chain. Its cognate antigen is unknown. The record originates from a study of cytomegalovirus exposure and HLA in healthy donors. The junction had 14 bases not matched to a gene; V was cut back by 0 bases and J by 6 bases. This CDR3 spans 18 amino acids. Per the germline V gene, CDR1 is SGDLS and CDR2 is YYNGEE. This PCR relied on a set of 60 Vbeta primers and 13 Jbeta primers. The repertoire was sequenced with immunoSEQ multiplex PCR; TCRdb's copy has only in-frame clones and lacks some. The listing records roughly 140,000 clones. General observations from the study: The study recorded over 150 TCR beta chains that were cytomegalovirus-associated.

The TCR sequence derives from a male donor in good health and CMV-seronegative. V and J are TRBV9 and TRBJ1-3; TRBD1 matches at 8 bases. Sequencing was done on a sample of PBMCs. CDR3 sequence: CASSVDPPGRGLLNTIYF. The CDR3 nucleotides are TGTGCCAGCAGCGTAGATCCTCCCGGCAGGGGGCTTTTAAACACCATATATTTT.